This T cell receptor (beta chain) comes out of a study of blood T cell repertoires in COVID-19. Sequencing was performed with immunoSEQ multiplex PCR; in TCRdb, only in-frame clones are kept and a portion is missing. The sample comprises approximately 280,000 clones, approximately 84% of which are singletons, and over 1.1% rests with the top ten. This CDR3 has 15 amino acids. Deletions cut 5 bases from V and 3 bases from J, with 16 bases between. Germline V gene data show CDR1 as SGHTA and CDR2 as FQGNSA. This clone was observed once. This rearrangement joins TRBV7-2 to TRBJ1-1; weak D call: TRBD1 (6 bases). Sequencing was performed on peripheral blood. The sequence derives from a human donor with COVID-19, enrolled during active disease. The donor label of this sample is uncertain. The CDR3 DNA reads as TGTGCCAGCAGCCTTGGGCTGACAGGCGACACTGAAGCTTTCTTT. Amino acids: CASSLGLTGDTEAFF. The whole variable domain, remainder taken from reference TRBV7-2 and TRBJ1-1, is GAGVSQSPSNKVTEKGKDVELRCDPISGHTALYWYRQSLGQGLEFLIYFQGNSAPDKSGLPSDRFSAERTGGSVSTLTIQRTQQEDSAVYLCASSLGLTGDTEAFFGQGTRLTVV.